Below are 6 T cell receptor beta chains sequenced from a single sample in a study of cytomegalovirus exposure and HLA in healthy donors. The study ran its PCR with 60 Vbeta and 13 Jbeta primers. The assay was immunoSEQ multiplex PCR, and TCRdb's table has in-frame clones only and misses some. This sample has more than 90,000 clones; over 60% occur once, and the top ten carry less than 10%. The specimen sequenced was PBMCs. The receptors stem from a female donor in good health and CMV-seronegative.

This clone has a handful of counts. The rearrangement links TRBV20-1 to TRBJ1-1, with TRBD1 as a possible D gene (5 bases). Trimming removed 3 bases from V and 7 bases from J, with 6 bases in between. The CDR3 sequence is 10 residues long. The germline V gene has CDR1 DFQATT and CDR2 SNEGSKA (reference sequence). CDR3 nucleotide sequence: TGCAGTGCTAGGGGGGGTGAAGCTTTCTTT. Its protein is CSARGGEAFF.

This clone was seen only once. V usage is TRBV15 and J usage is TRBJ2-6; unclear D gene. Trimming removed 2 bases at V and 2 bases at J, with 13 bases between. CDR1 LNHNV and CDR2 YYDKDF come from the germline V gene (reference sequence). CDR3 length: 17 amino acids. CDR3 amino acids: CATSRSQKTAGANVLTF. The CDR3 DNA sequence: TGTGCCACCAGCAGATCCCAAAAAACAGCTGGGGCCAACGTCCTGACTTTC.

V is TRBV6-5 and J is TRBJ2-7; D possibly corresponds to TRBD1 (5 bases). Germline-derived CDR1 and CDR2 are MNHEY and SVGAGI. The CDR3 has 14 amino acids. Trimming left V 5 bases short and J 7 bases short, with 18 bases between. The CDR3 DNA reads as TGTGCCAGCAGTGAACTTGACAGAATATGGGAGCAGTACTTC. Amino acid sequence: CASSELDRIWEQYF.

J is TRBJ2-7 and V is TRBV19, with D possibly being TRBD1 (6 bases). Deletions cut 4 bases from V and 1 base from J, with 8 bases between. The V gene's germline CDR1 is LNHDA and CDR2 SQIVND (reference sequence). The CDR3 spans 13 residues. The CDR3 loop is CASSSDRSYEQYF. The CDR3 DNA reads as TGTGCCAGTAGTAGTGACAGGTCCTACGAGCAGTACTTC.

Many counts were recorded for this clone. This sequence joins TRBV27 and TRBJ2-3; tentative D call: TRBD2 (6 bases). V was cut by 1 base and J by 6 bases, with 11 bases left in between. The CDR3 has 14 amino acids. CDR1 and CDR2 (germline): MNHEY, SMNVEV (reference sequence). The CDR3 DNA follows: TGTGCCAGCAGTTTATTAGGCGCGGGGGATACGCAGTATTTT. Protein: CASSLLGAGDTQYF.

This clone was picked up one time. J is TRBJ2-7 and V is TRBV7-2; 8 bases align to TRBD1. The CDR3 is made up of 13 amino acids. The V segment lost 5 bases and the J segment 5 bases; nucleotides outside the gene matches: 5. Germline-derived CDR1 and CDR2 are SGHTA and FQGNSA. The CDR3 DNA is TGTGCCAGCAGCGGGGACAGGCGTGACGAGCAGTACTTC. Its translation is CASSGDRRDEQYF.